This TCR beta chain was sequenced during a study of identical twins. TCRdb analysed the 5' RACE reads with MiXCR anew, one entry per CDR3 protein. This table holds around 340,000 distinct CDR3 sequences, about 12% found once. As regards this clonotype: No antigen is known for it.

Study-level findings and limits: Conclusions were drawn cross-sectionally by statistical analysis, without following the same donors. Out-of-frame sharing of TCR alpha in monozygotic twins was underestimated by models. Whereas memory repertoires showed no such difference, abundant cord blood beta clonotypes carried fewer insertions.

CDR3 length equals 18 residues. Germline-derived CDR1 and CDR2 are LGHNA and YNFKEQ. Trimming removed 4 bases from V and 0 bases from J; junction bases left unmatched: 8. The data were also submitted as part of a second study, on yellow fever vaccine responses in identical twins.

The sequence came from a woman between 18 and 29 years old in good health. The rearrangement joins TRBV4-2 to TRBJ2-5, with TRBD2 identical over 13 bases. The sample was CD8+ T cells sorted from blood. The CDR3: CASSLKWGLAGYQETQYF. DNA of the CDR3: TGTGCCAGCAGCCTTAAATGGGGACTAGCGGGATACCAAGAGACCCAGTACTTC.